This T cell receptor beta chain stems from a study of blood T cells in healthy people across ages (dated by TCRdb to between 2015 and 2017). With regard to the full study: In model experiments, template switching captured roughly one uniquely barcoded TCR beta cDNA molecule for every two T cells. Age-related changes in TCR beta repertoire diversity were measured in the study by deep sequencing normalized with unique cDNA molecular identifiers. Four age groups were formed from the donors: young (average around 15 years), middle-aged (approximately 41), aged (roughly 56) and long-lived (more than 75). The study analyzed two additional independent replicas of 1 million unique cDNA reads from the same blood draw for two donors, one aged 18 to 30 and one aged 80 or older. To avoid experimental bias, donors of different ages were distributed randomly across sequencing lanes.

The donors were under 40 Caucasian individuals from Russia, aged 6 to 90 years, who were systemically healthy. Ten milliliters of peripheral blood were drawn from each donor into EDTA-treated Vacutainer tubes. Ficoll-Paque density-gradient centrifugation was used to isolate PBMCs, with at least 7 million per sample. Total RNA, at least 6 micrograms per sample, was extracted from PBMCs with Trizol reagent. The percentages of naive CD45RAhigh/CD27high T cells were determined by flow cytometry on a PBMC aliquot from every donor. Only a few counts were recorded for this clonotype. Its antigen is still unknown. Per-base qualities were not stored, and no clone one base away is much larger. The germline V end is reduced by 3 bases and the J end by 5 bases; junction bases left unmatched: 8. The CDR3 spans 17 residues, from the cysteine through the phenylalanine. The DNA shown is the 51-base CDR3, in frame from base 1. Looking up the germline V gene yields CDR1 KGHSH and CDR2 LQKENI.

Overall study results and their limits: Observed TCR beta diversity correlated strongly with the percentage of naive T cells measured by flow cytometry. As age increased, observed TCR beta diversity per million T cells dropped in a roughly linear way, and a significant reduction was already evident by age 40. Because the CMV infection status of the donors was unknown, age-related changes in expanded clonotypes may potentially have been confounded. Compared with the aged group, the long-lived group had more naive CD4+ T cells, fewer expanded clones and increased TCR diversity, a pattern suggesting age selection. Estimates of total diversity based on one million sequenced T cells were considered lower bounds and underestimates. Bulk unsorted PBMC profiling prevented conclusive comparison of naive and antigen-experienced compartments.

Receptor amplification or capture employed 5' RACE. The instrument given in TCRdb is Illumina HiSeq 2500. A second 7 to 11 cycle PCR used a sample-barcoded 5' primer and a J-beta primer mix. A template-switch 5' adaptor carrying 12 random nucleotides introduced a unique molecular identifier onto each TCR beta cDNA molecule. Each sample yielded at least 2.5 million CDR3-containing paired-end reads. All of the RNA was converted into first-strand cDNA using the Mint cDNA synthesis kit, with a TRBC-specific oligonucleotide serving as the primer. After uracil-DNA glycosylase treatment, a first 18-cycle PCR used universal primers M1SS and BC2_uni_R on all cDNA. In the original analysis: For normalization, 1 million high-quality reads were randomly selected from each sample, with every read carrying a distinct molecular identifier. Reads sharing molecular identifiers were discarded rather than binned into consensus sequences. MiTCR, with a Q25 quality threshold and the strictest error-elimination algorithm, was used for CDR3 identification, clonotype clustering and error correction. A nonparametric unseen species model using Euler transformation provided a lower-bound estimate of total TCR beta diversity. TCRdb reprocessed the public reads (quality trimming at Q25 with fastp, clone calling with MiXCR) and kept in-frame beta chains. Entries that share a CDR3 protein sequence are merged under the most common genes and DNA. In this record, the V and J calls reflect TCRdb's handling and not the investigators' own analysis. The sample profile shows about 1.6 million distinct CDR3 sequences; around 36% of them were found once. The top ten clones comprise approximately 10% of the sample.

The sample taken for sequencing was blood. In this chain, TRBV18 is recombined with TRBJ2-2, with 11 central nucleotides matching TRBD2. This receptor was identified in a woman under 40 in good health. The CDR3 in this case is CASSPTGLAEYTGELFF. The DNA sequence is as follows: TGTGCCAGCTCACCCACGGGACTAGCGGAGTATACCGGGGAGCTGTTTTTT.